The clone carrying this T cell receptor (beta chain) was observed a single time. Its antigen is unknown. Autoimmune disease history or systemic immunosuppression disqualified patients. Data came from immunoSEQ multiplex PCR; TCRdb stores just in-frame clones and leaves some out. The sample has tens of thousands of clones, around four fifths seen once. The data are from a study of OX40 agonist ivuxolimab in advanced cancers. About the research overall: Among those enrolled, mean age was roughly 62 years (range about 23 to 90) and about 79% were male. Study-level results: The CD4+ and CD8+ T cells in the blood had expanded clonally by week 6 at 0.1 to 3.0 mg/kg.

CDR1 and CDR2 from the germline V gene are GTSNPN and SVGIG (reference sequence). The CDR3 covers 12 residues. The V end was cut by 8 bases, the J end by 3 bases, with 13 bases between. Here the sequenced sample was CD4+ or CD8+ T cells sorted from blood, taken in a trial of the OX40 agonist ivuxolimab. This receptor was obtained from an adult with an advanced solid tumor such as melanoma, head and neck, liver or kidney cancer. The chain combines TRBV30 with TRBJ1-1; D ambiguous. The CDR3 here is CARRFGDTEAFF. In DNA, the CDR3 is TGTGCCCGTCGGTTCGGGGACACTGAAGCTTTCTTT.